This T cell receptor (beta chain) was captured in a study of CD8+ T cells in alopecia areata. V shed 2 bases and J shed 9 bases, with 14 bases lying between them. The CDR3 has 14 amino acids. Germline loops: CDR1 MNHEY, CDR2 SVGAGI. After isolation, RNA underwent reverse transcription to generate cDNA as the sequencing template. Some clones are missing from TCRdb's copy, which holds only in-frame ones; the method was immunoSEQ multiplex PCR. The repertoire holds around 100,000 clones, almost 60% seen once, with about 15% in the top ten. The treatment is: oral pan-JAK inhibitor, 5-10 mg twice daily. The sequenced sample was CD8+ T cells sorted from blood, obtained at approximately week 56, from a patient treated with tofacitinib. The sequence derives from a human donor with alopecia areata. The chain links TRBV6-5 to TRBJ2-1; weak D call: TRBD2 (5 bases). The CDR3, as DNA: TGTGCCAGCAGTTACGCCCTACAAGGAGGTGAGCAGTTCTTC. Its protein is CASSYALQGGEQFF.